The clone carrying this T cell receptor (beta chain) was observed once. Antigen: not known. Clones were sequenced by immunoSEQ multiplex PCR, and TCRdb holds only the in-frame ones, with some missing. The data show roughly 2.1 million clones, under 95% seen once. This CDR3 contains 12 residues. The germline V gene encodes CDR1 SGHNT and CDR2 YYREEE (reference sequence). V shed 3 bases and J shed 5 bases, with 8 bases lying between them. Naive CD8 cells lacked CD45RO, underwent positive selection for CCR7 and left out terminally differentiated effector memory CD45RA+ cells. This record belongs to a study of shared clonotypes between healthy human individuals. Notes on the study in general: Naive subsets generally exceeded memory subsets in estimated richness.

Material: naive CD8+ T cells from PBMCs. V and J are TRBV5-4 and TRBJ2-5, with D unclear. This receptor was taken from a man younger than 35 in good health. Some clones in this sample may be carry-over from other donors' samples. CDR3 in DNA: TGTGCCAGCAGCTCAGCAGCGGAGACCCAGTACTTC. Its protein product is CASSSAAETQYF.